Listed below are T cell receptor beta chains from one sample, sequenced in a study of PD-1 blockade in classical Hodgkin lymphoma. Assay used: immunoSEQ multiplex PCR; TCRdb lists only in-frame clones, some missing. The profile covers 10,000 to 15,000 clones, with around 83% appearing a single time and 0.75% to 0.95% taken by the ten largest. Sequenced here: CD4+ T cells from blood, sampled before the fourth cycle of nivolumab. The receptors come from a human donor with classical Hodgkin lymphoma. Both conserved end residues are part of each CDR3. D genes are given only for firm matches. Part of the rows lack a size; the others show once, few, many or a class for expanded clones.

j_gene | d_gene | v_gene | abundance | CDR3nt | CDR3aa
TRBJ2-7 | NA | TRBV5-6 | NA | TGTGCCAGCAGCTTTATAAGTTACAGCTCCTACGAGCAGTACTTC | CASSFISYSSYEQYF
TRBJ2-7 | NA | TRBV7-2 | NA | TGTGCCAGCACCACGGACCGGGGGTCCTACGAGCAGTACTTC | CASTTDRGSYEQYF
TRBJ1-2 | NA | TRBV2 | NA | TGTGCCAGCACCCCCAACCTCAACTATGGCTACACCTTC | CASTPNLNYGYTF
TRBJ1-1 | NA | TRBV10-3 | NA | TGTGCCATCAGTGCCTCGGGGGCTGAAGCTTTCTTT | CAISASGAEAFF
TRBJ2-4 | NA | TRBV5-6 | NA | TGTGCCAGCAGCTTGATGAAAAACATTCAGTACTTC | CASSLMKNIQYF
TRBJ1-6 | TRBD1 | TRBV4-1 | NA | TGCGCCAGCAGCCAAGATCCCGGACAGGGGAGCTCCTATAATTCACCCCTCCACTTT | CASSQDPGQGSSYNSPLHF
TRBJ2-7 | NA | TRBV27 | NA | TGTGCCAGCAGCGGGGGCAGGGGGCGAACGGGAGGAACCTACGAGCAGTACTTC | CASSGGRGRTGGTYEQYF
TRBJ1-6 | NA | TRBV7-2 | few | TGTGCCAGCAGCTTAGCGCAGGGTAGATCACCCCTCCACTTT | CASSLAQGRSPLHF
TRBJ1-2 | TRBD1 | TRBV7-2 | NA | TGTGCCAGCAGCCGGCAGGGGGGAGGTAACTATGGCTACACCTTC | CASSRQGGGNYGYTF
TRBJ2-3 | TRBD2 | TRBV6-1 | NA | TGTGCCAGCATAATTAGCGGGTTCACAGATACGCAGTATTTT | CASIISGFTDTQYF
TRBJ2-3 | NA | TRBV11-2 | NA | TGTGCCAGCAGCCGGAGTAGAGACCCCACGCAGTATTTT | CASSRSRDPTQYF
TRBJ2-1 | TRBD2 | TRBV30 | NA | TGTGCCTGGTCTCCGCGACTAGCGGGCGATGAGCAGTTCTTC | CAWSPRLAGDEQFF
TRBJ1-1 | TRBD1 | TRBV6-6 | NA | TGTGCCAGCATGAGTTGGGCAGGGGGCATGAACACTGAAGCTTTCTTT | CASMSWAGGMNTEAFF
TRBJ2-3 | NA | TRBV10-3 | NA | TGTGCCATCAGTGGACTGACAGATACGCAGTATTTT | CAISGLTDTQYF
TRBJ1-1 | NA | TRBV28 | few | TGTGCCAGCAGTTTCTCCCGACTGGGGGAGTTT | CASSFSRLGEF
TRBJ1-4 | NA | TRBV10-3 | NA | TGTGCCATCAGGGAGAGGGCTAATGAAAAACTGTTTTTT | CAIRERANEKLFF
TRBJ1-2 | TRBD1 | TRBV5-6 | NA | TGTGCCAGCAGCCGGGACAGGGGATTTCACTATGGCTACACCTTC | CASSRDRGFHYGYTF
TRBJ1-1 | NA | TRBV5-1 | NA | TGCGCCAGCAGCTTAATTGGACGGATGAACACTGAAGCTTTCTTT | CASSLIGRMNTEAFF
TRBJ1-5 | NA | TRBV28 | NA | TGTGCCAACAGTCCCTGGGACGGCGGACCCAATCAGCCCCAGCATTTT | CANSPWDGGPNQPQHF
TRBJ2-7 | NA | TRBV11-2 | NA | TGTGCCAGCAGCCCCAGGGGTTCCTACGAGCAGTACTTC | CASSPRGSYEQYF
TRBJ1-1 | NA | TRBV2 | NA | TGTGCCAGCAGGAACTGGAACACTGAAGCTTTCTTT | CASRNWNTEAFF
TRBJ2-5 | NA | TRBV7-9 | once | TGTGCCAGCAGCCCGGTAGAGACCCAGTACTTC | CASSPVETQYF
TRBJ1-1 | NA | TRBV5-1 | NA | TGCGCCAGCAGCTCCCCCAGGGGAGAGACTGAAGCTTTCTTT | CASSSPRGETEAFF
TRBJ2-6 | NA | TRBV2 | NA | TGTGCCAGCAGTGGGGGGAGTAGTGGGGCCAACGTCCTGACTTTC | CASSGGSSGANVLTF
TRBJ1-6 | NA | TRBV9 | NA | TGTGCCAGCAGCTCGGGACACGGGTATGGATCACCCCTCCACTTT | CASSSGHGYGSPLHF
TRBJ2-4 | NA | TRBV19 | few | TGTGCCAGTAGTCGAAGAGATTTAGCCAAAAACATTCAGTACTTC | CASSRRDLAKNIQYF
TRBJ1-2 | TRBD1 | TRBV10-2 | NA | TGCGCCAGCAGTGTTGGGGGGACAGCAACGGGCTACACCTTC | CASSVGGTATGYTF
TRBJ2-1 | TRBD1 | TRBV19 | NA | TGTGCCAGTGGACAGGGAACCTACAATGAGCAGTTCTTC | CASGQGTYNEQFF
TRBJ1-2 | NA | TRBV7-2 | NA | TGTGCCAGCAGCCCAGGAGGGCGGGGAGGCTACACCTTC | CASSPGGRGGYTF
TRBJ1-2 | NA | TRBV7-9 | NA | TGTGCCAGCAGCTTTGGCATTAACTATGGCTACACCTTC | CASSFGINYGYTF
TRBJ1-1 | TRBD1 | TRBV7-2 | NA | TGTGCCAGCAGCATATCAGGGGGTGAAGCTTTCTTT | CASSISGGEAFF
TRBJ1-3 | NA | TRBV7-9 | NA | TGTGCCAGCAGCTTGGTGGGTCCGGTTTTT | CASSLVGPVF
TRBJ2-6 | NA | TRBV15 | NA | TGTGCCACCAGCAGAGTGGCCTCTGGGGCCAACGTCCTGACTTTC | CATSRVASGANVLTF
TRBJ1-5 | NA | TRBV10-1 | NA | TGCGCCAGCAGTTTGGACAGCGGCAATCAGCCCCAGCATTTT | CASSLDSGNQPQHF
TRBJ2-3 | TRBD2 | TRBV2 | NA | TGTGCCAGCAGACTAGCGGGGGGGTATCATCATAGCACAGATACGCAGTATTTT | CASRLAGGYHHSTDTQYF
TRBJ1-2 | NA | TRBV29-1 | NA | TGCAGCGTTGAGGGGAATGGCTACACCTTC | CSVEGNGYTF
TRBJ2-6 | NA | TRBV2 | once | TGTGCCAGCAGTGAAGACTTCTTCCGGGACTTCTTTACTGGGGCCAACGTCCTGACTTTC | CASSEDFFRDFFTGANVLTF
TRBJ2-7 | NA | TRBV6-5 | NA | TGTGCCAGCAGTTACCAGTGGGGGAGTCCCTACGAGCAGTACTTC | CASSYQWGSPYEQYF
TRBJ1-5 | NA | TRBV4-2 | NA | TGTGCCAGCAGCCAAGATTTACGAGGGAGCAATCAGCCCCAGCATTTT | CASSQDLRGSNQPQHF
TRBJ2-7 | NA | TRBV11-3 | NA | TGTGCCAGCAGCTTAGGCCAGGTCAGGGCGTACTCCTACGAGCAGTACTTC | CASSLGQVRAYSYEQYF
TRBJ2-7 | NA | TRBV7-9 | NA | TGTGCCAGCAGCTTAGGGGCCGGGGGCTACGAGCAGTACTTC | CASSLGAGGYEQYF
TRBJ2-1 | TRBD2 | TRBV11-3 | NA | TGTGCCAGCAGCTCTTCAACTAGCGGGAGTAGTGAGCAGTTCTTC | CASSSSTSGSSEQFF
TRBJ2-3 | NA | TRBV29-1 | NA | TGCAGCGTTGAAAGGTTCACAGATACGCAGTATTTT | CSVERFTDTQYF
TRBJ2-3 | TRBD1 | TRBV5-1 | NA | TGCGCCAGCAGCCAGGGGACAGGGCAAAATACGCAGTATTTT | CASSQGTGQNTQYF
TRBJ1-5 | NA | TRBV2 | NA | TGTGCCAGCAGTGCGGAGGGGAGTCAGCCCCAGCATTTT | CASSAEGSQPQHF
TRBJ2-7 | NA | TRBV10-3 | few | TGTGCCATCAGTGACGTTGTACAGACTCCTTACGAGCAGTACTTC | CAISDVVQTPYEQYF
TRBJ1-2 | NA | TRBV13 | NA | TGTGCCAGCAGCTTAGTACAATACAGGCCAGATGGAGGCTACACCTTC | CASSLVQYRPDGGYTF